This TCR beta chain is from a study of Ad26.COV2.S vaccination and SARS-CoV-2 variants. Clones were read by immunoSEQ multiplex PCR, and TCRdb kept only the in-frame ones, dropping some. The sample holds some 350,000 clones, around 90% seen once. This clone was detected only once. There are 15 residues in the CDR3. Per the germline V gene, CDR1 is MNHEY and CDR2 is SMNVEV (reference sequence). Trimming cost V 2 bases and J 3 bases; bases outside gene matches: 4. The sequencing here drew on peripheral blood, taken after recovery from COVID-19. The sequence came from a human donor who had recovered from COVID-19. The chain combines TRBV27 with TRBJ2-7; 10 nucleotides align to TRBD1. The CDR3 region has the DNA TGTGCCAGCAGTTTACCGGGACAGGGGAACTACGAGCAGTACTTC. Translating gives CASSLPGQGNYEQYF.